A single count supports the clone carrying this TCR beta chain. What it binds is unknown. This record belongs to a study of PD-1 blockade in classical Hodgkin lymphoma. General study points: A significant rise in TCR diversity by C4D1 was seen for CD4+ but not CD8+ cells. Patients with an early start, nivolumab under 1 year after ASCT, were excluded. Before treatment, TCR diversity in newly diagnosed patients was reportedly lower than in healthy donors. Patients who responded completely had about the same baseline diversity as newly diagnosed patients.

The repertoire was sequenced with immunoSEQ multiplex PCR; TCRdb's copy has only in-frame clones and lacks some. The sample consists of fewer than 90,000 clones, about 92% of them appearing once. Every patient had relapsed following autologous stem cell transplantation, and cohorts differed in brentuximab vedotin exposure. The origin of this receptor is a human donor with classical Hodgkin lymphoma. The starting material was peripheral blood mononuclear cells (PBMCs), obtained at baseline.

The CDR3 loop reads CASSLRTPGRGTGELFF. In nucleotides, the CDR3 is TGTGCCAGCAGCTTGCGTACCCCGGGACGGGGCACCGGGGAGCTGTTTTTT. The rearrangement joins TRBV5-4 to TRBJ2-2, with D possibly being TRBD1 or TRBD2 (5 bases each). This CDR3 contains 17 residues. Germline V gene data show CDR1 as SGHNT and CDR2 as YYREEE (reference sequence). The V gene lost 1 base and the J gene lost 4 bases, with 17 bases spanning the gap.